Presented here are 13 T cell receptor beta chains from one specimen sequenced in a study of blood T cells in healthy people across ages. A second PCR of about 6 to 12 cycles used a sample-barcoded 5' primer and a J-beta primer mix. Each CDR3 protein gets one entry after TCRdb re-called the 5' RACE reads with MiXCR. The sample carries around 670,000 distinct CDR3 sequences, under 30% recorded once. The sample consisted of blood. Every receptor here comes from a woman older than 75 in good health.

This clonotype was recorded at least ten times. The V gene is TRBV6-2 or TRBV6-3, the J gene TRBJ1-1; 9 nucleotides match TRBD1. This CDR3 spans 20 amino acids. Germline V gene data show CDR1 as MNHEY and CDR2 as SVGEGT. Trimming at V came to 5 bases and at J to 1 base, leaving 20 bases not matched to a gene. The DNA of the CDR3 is TGTGCCAGCAGTCCCCCGGGACAGGGATGGGTTGGGGGCCCGAACACTGAAGCTTTCTTT. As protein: CASSPPGQGWVGGPNTEAFF.

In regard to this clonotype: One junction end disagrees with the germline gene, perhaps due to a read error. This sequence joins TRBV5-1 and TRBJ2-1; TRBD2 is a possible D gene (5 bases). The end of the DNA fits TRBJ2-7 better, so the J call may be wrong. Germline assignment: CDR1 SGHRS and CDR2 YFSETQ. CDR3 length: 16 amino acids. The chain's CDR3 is CAGSLDPGGAYFEQYF. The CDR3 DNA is TGCGCCGGCAGCTTGGATCCTGGAGGCGCCTACTTTGAGCAGTACTTC.

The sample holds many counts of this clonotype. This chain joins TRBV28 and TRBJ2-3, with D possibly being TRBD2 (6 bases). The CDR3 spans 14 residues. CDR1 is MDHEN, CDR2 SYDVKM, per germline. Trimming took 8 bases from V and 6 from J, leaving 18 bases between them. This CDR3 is CASSGDLARDTQYF. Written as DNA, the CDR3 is TGTGCCAGCTCGGGGGATCTGGCGAGGGATACGCAGTATTTT.

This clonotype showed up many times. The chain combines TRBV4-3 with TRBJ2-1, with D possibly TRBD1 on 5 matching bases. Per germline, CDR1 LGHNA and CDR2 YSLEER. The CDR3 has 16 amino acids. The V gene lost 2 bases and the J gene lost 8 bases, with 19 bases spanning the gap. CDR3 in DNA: TGCGCCAGCAGCCAATTCTATGGGCAGGGTGGCGATGAGCAGTTCTTC. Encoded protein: CASSQFYGQGGDEQFF.

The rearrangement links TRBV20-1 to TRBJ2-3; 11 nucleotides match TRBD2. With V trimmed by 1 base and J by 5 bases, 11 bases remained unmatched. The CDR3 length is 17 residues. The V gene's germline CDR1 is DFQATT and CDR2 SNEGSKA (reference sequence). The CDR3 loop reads CSARVGLAGGPIDTQYF. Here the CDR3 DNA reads TGCAGTGCTAGAGTTGGGCTAGCGGGGGGCCCTATAGATACGCAGTATTTT.

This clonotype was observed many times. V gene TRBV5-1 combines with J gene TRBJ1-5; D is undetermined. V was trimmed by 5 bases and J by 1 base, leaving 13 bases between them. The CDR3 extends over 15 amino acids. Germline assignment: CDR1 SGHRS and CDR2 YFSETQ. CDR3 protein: CASSTDGGSNQPQHF. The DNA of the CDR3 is TGCGCCAGCAGTACCGACGGCGGGAGCAATCAGCCCCAGCATTTT.

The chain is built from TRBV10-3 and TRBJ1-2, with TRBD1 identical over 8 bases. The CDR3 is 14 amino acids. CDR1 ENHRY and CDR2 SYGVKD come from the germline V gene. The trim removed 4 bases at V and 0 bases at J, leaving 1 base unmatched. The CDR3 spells CAISGDRTNYGYTF. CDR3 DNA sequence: TGTGCCATCAGTGGGGACAGGACTAACTATGGCTACACCTTC.

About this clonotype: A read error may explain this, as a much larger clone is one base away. CDR3 coding DNA: TGTGCCAGCAGTCACGGGACTTTCAATGAGCAGTACTTC. Translation: CASSHGTFNEQYF. The chain is built from TRBV6-2 or TRBV6-3 and TRBJ2-1; tentative D call: TRBD2 (6 bases). The DNA end is more similar to TRBJ2-7, so the J call may be wrong. The length of the CDR3 is 13 residues. Per germline, CDR1 MNHEY and CDR2 SVGEGT.

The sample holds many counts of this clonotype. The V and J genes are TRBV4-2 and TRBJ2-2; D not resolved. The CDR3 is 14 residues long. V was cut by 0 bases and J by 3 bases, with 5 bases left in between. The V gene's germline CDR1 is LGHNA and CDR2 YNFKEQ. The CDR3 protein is CASSQDGYTGELFF. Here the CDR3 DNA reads TGTGCCAGCAGCCAAGATGGGTACACCGGGGAGCTGTTTTTT.

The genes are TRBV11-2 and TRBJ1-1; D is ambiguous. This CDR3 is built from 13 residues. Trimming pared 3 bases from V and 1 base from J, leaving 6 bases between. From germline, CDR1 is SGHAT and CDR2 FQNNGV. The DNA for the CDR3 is TGTGCCAGCAGCTTTTATGGGAACACTGAAGCTTTCTTT. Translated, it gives CASSFYGNTEAFF.

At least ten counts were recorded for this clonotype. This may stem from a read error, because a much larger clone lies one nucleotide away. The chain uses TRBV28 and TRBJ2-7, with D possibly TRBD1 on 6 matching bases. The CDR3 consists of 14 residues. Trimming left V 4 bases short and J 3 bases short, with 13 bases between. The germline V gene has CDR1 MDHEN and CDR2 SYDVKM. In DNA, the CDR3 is TGTGCCAGCAGTTGGGCACAGGGCTTCTACGAGCAGTACTTC. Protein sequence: CASSWAQGFYEQYF.

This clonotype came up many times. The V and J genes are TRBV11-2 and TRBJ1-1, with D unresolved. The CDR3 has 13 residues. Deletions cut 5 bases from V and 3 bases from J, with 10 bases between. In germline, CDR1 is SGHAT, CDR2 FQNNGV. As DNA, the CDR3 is TGTGCCAGCAGCCCCTCGGGTTACACTGAAGCTTTCTTT. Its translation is CASSPSGYTEAFF.

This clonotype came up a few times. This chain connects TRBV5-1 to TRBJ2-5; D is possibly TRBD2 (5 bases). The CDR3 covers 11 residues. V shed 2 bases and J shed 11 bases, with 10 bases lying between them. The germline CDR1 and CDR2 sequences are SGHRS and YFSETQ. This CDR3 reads CASSFGNGQYF. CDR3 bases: TGCGCCAGCAGCTTCGGGAACGGGCAGTACTTC.